This T cell receptor beta chain was documented in a study of vaccination and CD4 T cells after COVID-19 (dated by TCRdb to between 2021 and 2022). About the study as a whole: Every convalescent patient had a positive nasal swab PCR test for SARS-CoV-2, with mild disease in eight to ten patients and severe disease in one. Two doses of either the Pfizer-BioNTech BNT162b2 vaccine (n=8) or the Moderna mRNA-1273 vaccine (n=2) were administered to participants. As controls, cultures received a CEFX viral epitope pool (the positive control), an HIV-1 Nef peptide pool (the negative control), or no peptide at all. Post-COVID blood samples from convalescent patients were collected a median of approximately 100 days after diagnosis, with a range of about 35 to 180 days. Post-vaccine blood samples were taken a median of approximately 76 days after the second vaccine dose, with a range of about 13 to 241 days. The cultures were stimulated with overlapping spike peptide pools from SARS-CoV-2 and from the common cold coronaviruses HCoV-NL63, HCoV-OC43 and HCoV-229E. The convalescent cohort comprised six males and four females, including two Hispanic individuals, seven Caucasians, two Asians and one multiracial person. In around nine COVID-19 convalescent patients and 4 infection-naive healthy vaccine recipients, the spike-specific CD4+ TCR repertoire before mRNA vaccination was compared with the repertoire after mRNA vaccination.

Library preparation employed PCR. TCR sequencing of DNA from cultured CD4+ T cells used the Oncomine TCR Beta short-read assay at the Johns Hopkins FTIC core. The QIAamp micro DNA kit was used to extract genomic DNA from the cultured CD4+ T cells. Oncomine TCR Beta libraries from cultured CD4+ T cells were pooled using unique dual indexes and sequenced on an Illumina iSeq 100. Concerning the study's data processing: Non-productive sequences were removed, and CDR3s that did not start with C, did not end with F or W, or were shorter than 7 amino acids were discarded. The MANAFEST web application was used to identify antigen-specific clonotypes by comparing peptide-stimulated wells against reference wells and other culture wells. Positive clones required FDR below 0.05, an odds ratio above 5, and productive frequency above 0.1% in at least two of three replicate wells. Cross-reactive clonotypes were defined as significantly expanded in both SARS-CoV-2 spike wells and at least one common cold coronavirus spike condition. Levenshtein distances (stringdist) and unrooted phylogenetic trees (ape) in R version 3.6.1 were used to assess CDR3 homology. Through fastp at Q25 and MiXCR, TCRdb rebuilt clones from the public reads, retaining in-frame beta chains. Rows with one shared CDR3 protein collapse into an entry with the most common genes and DNA. These V and J calls derive from TCRdb rather than the authors' analysis. The sample contains roughly 20,000 distinct CDR3 sequences, approximately 40% of them found a single time. The ten largest account for 6.3% of the sample.

The treatment or condition label, read with the paper, signifies: approximately nine-day PBMC culture with coronavirus spike peptide pools or control peptides (ViraFEST assay). The study used the ViraFEST assay, which expanded antigen-specific T cells with peptide pools and then identified expanded clonotypes by TCR sequencing. Positive SARS-CoV-2 PCR tests in the convalescent patients dated from March to December 2020, before Alpha, Beta and Delta variants emerged in the United States. PBMCs were cultured at a few million per well in IMDM supplemented with 5% human AB serum and 10 IU/ml IL-2, with approximately 11 ug/ml peptide pools added. On days 3 and 7, half of the culture medium was replaced with fresh IL-2-containing medium. Once the cells had been in culture for around nine days, the EasySep CD4+ T cell isolation kit was used to isolate CD4+ T cells by negative selection. PBMCs were separated from whole blood using Ficoll-Paque Plus gradient centrifugation and then either used fresh or cryopreserved at -140C. Culture conditions were generally each tested in triplicate wells.

This clonotype was detected only a few times. Its antigen specificity is not known. Base qualities are not recorded, but no much larger clone differs from it by a single base. The CDR3 measures 12 amino acids from cysteine to phenylalanine. Only the CDR3 part of the read is kept: 36 bases, read in frame from the first base. The junction shows trimming of 9 bases on V and 1 base on J, plus 10 bases between the germline ends. The germline V gene sets CDR1 to SNHLY and CDR2 to FYNNEI. Study-level results and caveats: The median number of SARS-CoV-2-reactive clonotypes rose from 20 to 25 after infection to roughly 40 after vaccination, but the change was not significant. Of the vaccine-specific clones found in convalescent patients, nearly all (304 of 307) were mono-reactive for SARS-CoV-2 spike instead of being cross-reactive with common cold coronaviruses. The number of convalescent patients in the study was relatively small, and the study did not examine early timepoints following natural infection. In convalescent patients, a median 86.3% of post-vaccine SARS-CoV-2-reactive clones were detected only after vaccination, and vaccine-specific priming was suggested by this finding.

The sequenced sample was CD4+ T cells from blood, cultured in vitro, obtained before SARS-CoV-2 vaccination. The TCR originated in a human donor who had recovered from COVID-19. The chain is made from TRBV2 and TRBJ2-7; the best D guess is TRBD1, with 6 bases matching. The encoded CDR3 is CASGQLSYEQYF. The DNA sequence follows: TGTGCCAGTGGACAGTTATCCTACGAGCAGTACTTC.